Detailed here is one T cell receptor (beta chain). Antigen: not known. The data originate from a study of OX40 agonist ivuxolimab in advanced cancers. Study summary: Patients treated during dose escalation were battling hepatocellular carcinoma, melanoma, renal cell or head and neck cancer. From about 23 to 85 years was the age range, with a mean of around 56 years, and approximately 80% were male. Whole-study findings and limits: The average count of expanded clones was higher among CD8+ T cells than among CD4+.

Trimming cost V 7 bases and J 7 bases, with 19 bases left between them. This CDR3 has 14 residues. CDR1 and CDR2 from the germline V gene are MDHEN and SYDVKM. The assay was immunoSEQ multiplex PCR, and TCRdb's table has in-frame clones only and misses some. The sample records approximately 68,000 clones, about 88% being singletons. The sequence was collected from an adult with an advanced solid tumor such as melanoma, head and neck, liver or kidney cancer. The chain couples TRBV28 to TRBJ1-2; tentative D call: TRBD1 (5 bases). Sequenced material: CD4+ or CD8+ T cells sorted from blood, taken in a trial of the OX40 agonist ivuxolimab. CDR3 residues: CASNPGDQLSGYTF. In nucleotides, the CDR3 is TGTGCCAGCAACCCGGGGGACCAGCTATCTGGCTACACCTTC.